This TCR beta chain was recorded in a study of blood T cells in healthy people across ages. A sample-barcoded 5' primer and a J-beta primer mix were used in a second PCR of about 7 to 12 cycles. TCRdb recomputed calls from the 5' RACE reads with MiXCR, one row per CDR3 protein. The table has around 870,000 distinct CDR3 sequences, 25% to 30% seen once. Germline lookup yields CDR1 SGHAT and CDR2 FQNNGV. The CDR3 extends over 15 amino acids. Trimming shortened V by 3 bases and J by 4 bases, and 13 bases separated the two germline ends. The sequenced sample was blood. This clonotype originated in a woman of 80 years or more in good health. This chain uses TRBV11-2 with TRBJ1-3; tentative D call: TRBD1 (5 bases). In nucleotides, the CDR3 is TGTGCCAGCAGCTTGGAACGGACACCAGGAAACACCATATATTTT. Translating gives CASSLERTPGNTIYF.